One and the same sample provided the 8 T cell receptor beta chains below, sequenced in a study of vaccination and CD4 T cells after COVID-19. Treatment meaning: approximately 9-day PBMC culture with coronavirus spike peptide pools or control peptides (ViraFEST assay). Their antigens are not known. Oncomine TCR Beta short-read sequencing was applied to DNA from cultured CD4+ T cells. In TCRdb, the PCR reads were re-called with MiXCR into one record per CDR3 protein. The sample records tens of thousands of distinct CDR3 sequences, 45% to 50% being singletons. The source material was CD4+ T cells from blood, cultured in vitro. These receptors came from a human donor who had recovered from COVID-19.

This clonotype came up a few times. This chain uses TRBV18 with TRBJ2-7; perhaps TRBD2 as D (7 bases). The CDR3 has 15 amino acids. Germline V gene lookup returns CDR1 KGHSH and CDR2 LQKENI. The V end lost 6 bases, the J end lost 5 bases, and 20 bases lay between the germline ends. The CDR3 loop reads CASSSDGGRSNEQYF. As DNA, the CDR3 is TGTGCCAGCTCCTCGGACGGGGGGCGTTCAAACGAGCAGTACTTC.

This sequence joins TRBV19 and TRBJ1-6; a possible D gene is TRBD1 (6 bases). Germline lookup yields CDR1 LNHDA and CDR2 SQIVND (reference sequence). The V end was cut by 3 bases, the J end by 5 bases, with 11 bases between. This CDR3 is built from 15 residues. CDR3 protein: CASSITDSHNSPLHF. The CDR3 nucleotides are TGTGCCAGTAGTATTACGGACAGCCATAATTCACCCCTCCACTTT. The full variable domain, completed using reference TRBV19 and TRBJ1-6, is DGGITQSPKYLFRKEGQNVTLSCEQNLNHDAMYWYRQDPGQGLRLIYYSQIVNDFQKGDIAEGYSVSREKKESFPLTVTSAQKNPTAFYLCASSITDSHNSPLHFGNGTRLTVT.

The rearrangement joins TRBV20-1 to TRBJ2-1, with TRBD2 identical over 11 bases. Trimming took 0 bases from V and 12 from J; bases not matched to a gene: 10. Germline loops: CDR1 DFQATT, CDR2 SNEGSKA (reference sequence). CDR3 length: 15 residues. The CDR3 nucleotides read TGCAGTGCTAGAGACCGGATACTAGCGGGAGTGGGGCAGTTCTTC. It specifies CSARDRILAGVGQFF.

The chain uses TRBV20-1 and TRBJ2-7; D possibly matches TRBD1 or TRBD2 (7 bases each). The CDR3 length is 15 residues. Trimming removed 2 bases from V and 7 bases from J, with 21 bases in between. The germline V gene has CDR1 DFQATT and CDR2 SNEGSKA (reference sequence). The CDR3 region is CSARPPQTGRGEQYF. As DNA, the CDR3 is TGCAGTGCTAGACCCCCCCAGACAGGGAGGGGGGAGCAGTACTTC.

The J gene is TRBJ2-7, the V gene TRBV6-2 or TRBV6-3, with 16 bases matching TRBD2. The CDR3 is made up of 17 amino acids. The V and J ends lost 6 bases and 0 bases, in that order; junction bases with no gene match: 5. Germline V lookup: CDR1 MNHEY, CDR2 SVGEGT. CDR3 in DNA: TGTGCCAGCAGACCGGGACTAGCGGGAGGGCTCTCCTACGAGCAGTACTTC. Translation gives CASRPGLAGGLSYEQYF.

This clonotype turned up a few times. This chain joins TRBV12-3 or TRBV12-4 and TRBJ1-5, with TRBD1 matching 10 bases. Unmatched junction bases numbered 4, after V lost 6 bases and J lost 2 bases. This CDR3 has 15 residues. CDR3 DNA sequence: TGTGCCAGCAGATTCGGGACAGGGGGCAATCAGCCCCAGCATTTT. Translating it yields CASRFGTGGNQPQHF.

This clonotype has a handful of counts. The J gene is TRBJ2-3, the V gene TRBV20-1; 10 bases line up with TRBD1. Unmatched junction bases numbered 12, after V lost 4 bases and J lost 2 bases. This CDR3 has 17 residues. The V gene's germline CDR1 is DFQATT and CDR2 SNEGSKA (reference sequence). CDR3 sequence: CSANRAGQGISTDTQYF. DNA for the CDR3: TGCAGTGCTAACAGAGCGGGACAGGGGATATCCACAGATACGCAGTATTTT.

The rearrangement joins TRBV7-6 to TRBJ2-7, with 7 nucleotides matching TRBD1. The V gene's germline CDR1 is SGHVS and CDR2 FNYEAQ. This CDR3 is built from 13 residues. The V gene end was trimmed by 3 bases and the J gene end by 5 bases; junction bases not matched to a gene: 4. The CDR3 here is CASSFRQGNEQYF. The DNA for the CDR3 is TGTGCCAGCAGCTTCCGACAGGGCAACGAGCAGTACTTC.